The rows below give T cell receptor beta chains drawn from one sample of a study of blood T cell repertoires in COVID-19. Sequencing was performed with immunoSEQ multiplex PCR; in TCRdb, only in-frame clones are kept and a portion is missing. This table has 190,000 or so clones, 85% appearing once. Specimen: PBMCs or T cells enriched from blood (not recorded which). The receptors originated from a man between 40 and 49 years old who had recovered from COVID-19. Both conserved end residues are part of each CDR3. Each record gives: J gene, V gene, D gene, clone size, CDR3 DNA, CDR3 protein. The D gene is left open where the match is weak. Rows may omit the clone size; those that give it use once, few, many or a size class.

j_gene: TRBJ1-1; v_gene: TRBV28; d_gene: TRBD1; abundance: -; CDR3nt: TGTGCCAGCAGTCCGACCGACAGGGCCGGACCCCTCGGGGCTTTCTTT; CDR3aa: CASSPTDRAGPLGAFF
j_gene: TRBJ1-5; v_gene: TRBV30; d_gene: TRBD1; abundance: -; CDR3nt: TGTGCCTGGGGGACAGGGTTAAGCCAGCCCCAGCATTTT; CDR3aa: CAWGTGLSQPQHF
j_gene: TRBJ2-7; v_gene: TRBV2; d_gene: -; abundance: -; CDR3nt: TGTGCCAGCAGACTATCACAGGAGACAGTCTACGAGCAGTACTTC; CDR3aa: CASRLSQETVYEQYF
j_gene: TRBJ2-2; v_gene: TRBV4-2; d_gene: -; abundance: few; CDR3nt: TGTGCCAGCAGCGCCGAGACCGGGGAGCTGTTTTTT; CDR3aa: CASSAETGELFF
j_gene: TRBJ2-3; v_gene: TRBV7-9; d_gene: -; abundance: -; CDR3nt: TGTGCCAGCAGCTACGACAGAAGCACAGATACGCAGTATTTT; CDR3aa: CASSYDRSTDTQYF
j_gene: TRBJ2-1; v_gene: TRBV29-1; d_gene: -; abundance: -; CDR3nt: TGCAGCGTCTGCGGGACTCCATACAATGAGCAGTTCTTC; CDR3aa: CSVCGTPYNEQFF
j_gene: TRBJ2-7; v_gene: TRBV12-2; d_gene: -; abundance: -; CDR3nt: TGTGCAAGTCGCACCACAAGGGTTAGGGCGGGCTACGAGCAGTACTTC; CDR3aa: CASRTTRVRAGYEQYF
j_gene: TRBJ2-2; v_gene: TRBV15; d_gene: -; abundance: -; CDR3nt: TGTGCCACCAGCAGAGATTCGGCGAACACCGGGGAGCTGTTTTTT; CDR3aa: CATSRDSANTGELFF
j_gene: TRBJ1-1; v_gene: TRBV7-9; d_gene: -; abundance: -; CDR3nt: TGTGCCAGCAGCTTAGCGTTGGGGCAGAACACTGAAGCTTTCTTT; CDR3aa: CASSLALGQNTEAFF
j_gene: TRBJ2-2; v_gene: TRBV27; d_gene: TRBD2; abundance: -; CDR3nt: TGTGCCAGCAGTTCGGGACTAAAAACAACCGGGGAGCTGTTTTTT; CDR3aa: CASSSGLKTTGELFF
j_gene: TRBJ2-3; v_gene: TRBV6-4; d_gene: TRBD2; abundance: -; CDR3nt: TGTGCCAGCAGTGACAGGGCGGGAGGCACAGATACGCAGTATTTT; CDR3aa: CASSDRAGGTDTQYF
j_gene: TRBJ2-1; v_gene: TRBV6-5; d_gene: TRBD2; abundance: -; CDR3nt: TGTGCCACCTTTAAATCGCCTAGCGGGAGCAATGAGCAGTTCTTC; CDR3aa: CATFKSPSGSNEQFF
j_gene: TRBJ1-2; v_gene: TRBV5-1; d_gene: -; abundance: few; CDR3nt: TGCGCCAGCAGCTCCGCTGGCAGGTCTAACGGCTACACCTTC; CDR3aa: CASSSAGRSNGYTF
j_gene: TRBJ2-1; v_gene: TRBV7-9; d_gene: TRBD2; abundance: once; CDR3nt: TGTGCCAGCAGCTTGACTAGCGGGGCTAGCTCCTACAATGAGCAGTTCTTC; CDR3aa: CASSLTSGASSYNEQFF
j_gene: TRBJ2-7; v_gene: TRBV13; d_gene: -; abundance: -; CDR3nt: TGTGCCAGCAGCTTATGGAGGGACGGGGCGACCTACGAGCAGTACTTC; CDR3aa: CASSLWRDGATYEQYF
j_gene: TRBJ2-7; v_gene: TRBV9; d_gene: TRBD2; abundance: -; CDR3nt: TGTGCCAGCAGCGTAGCCCCGGGAGGCAGCTACGAGCAGTACTTC; CDR3aa: CASSVAPGGSYEQYF
j_gene: TRBJ2-1; v_gene: TRBV7-3; d_gene: TRBD2; abundance: few; CDR3nt: TGTGCCAGCAGCTTATGGGGACTAGCGGGAGGGGATACGAACAATGAGCAGTTCTTC; CDR3aa: CASSLWGLAGGDTNNEQFF
j_gene: TRBJ2-7; v_gene: TRBV4-1; d_gene: -; abundance: -; CDR3nt: TGCGCCAGCAGCCAAGCTTCTAGCGAGATCTACGAGCAGTACTTC; CDR3aa: CASSQASSEIYEQYF
j_gene: TRBJ2-3; v_gene: TRBV15; d_gene: -; abundance: -; CDR3nt: TGTGCCACCAGCAGAGAGCGGGGTCGCGGTTATACGCAGTATTTT; CDR3aa: CATSRERGRGYTQYF
j_gene: TRBJ1-5; v_gene: TRBV7-8; d_gene: TRBD1; abundance: once; CDR3nt: TGTGCCAGCAGCCCCCCGCCTTGGGACAGGGTCTCGAAGCCCCAGCATTTT; CDR3aa: CASSPPPWDRVSKPQHF
j_gene: TRBJ2-7; v_gene: TRBV27; d_gene: TRBD2; abundance: few; CDR3nt: TGTGCCAGCAGTCCCCTAGCGGGAGGTCACGAGCAGTACTTC; CDR3aa: CASSPLAGGHEQYF
j_gene: TRBJ2-2; v_gene: TRBV19; d_gene: -; abundance: -; CDR3nt: TGTGCCAGTAGTATAGCACAGGGCTTTGGAACCGGGGAGCTGTTTTTT; CDR3aa: CASSIAQGFGTGELFF
j_gene: TRBJ2-7; v_gene: TRBV27; d_gene: -; abundance: once; CDR3nt: TGTGCCAGCAGTTTAGTGGGGAGAGAGCAGTACTTC; CDR3aa: CASSLVGREQYF
j_gene: TRBJ2-3; v_gene: TRBV6-5; d_gene: TRBD1; abundance: -; CDR3nt: TGTGCCAGCAGTTGGCCGACAGGGCCGAACACAGATACGCAGTATTTT; CDR3aa: CASSWPTGPNTDTQYF
j_gene: TRBJ2-5; v_gene: TRBV6-1; d_gene: TRBD2; abundance: once; CDR3nt: TGTGCCAGCAGTGAATGGGCATCGGGGCGGGAGGAGACCCAGTACTTC; CDR3aa: CASSEWASGREETQYF
j_gene: TRBJ1-2; v_gene: TRBV5-1; d_gene: -; abundance: -; CDR3nt: TGCGCCAGCAGCTTCGCAGATTCGATAAATGGCTACACCTTC; CDR3aa: CASSFADSINGYTF
j_gene: TRBJ2-7; v_gene: TRBV7-9; d_gene: TRBD1; abundance: -; CDR3nt: TGTGCCAGCAGCCCCCAGGGCAGGGGGTCCGAGCAGTACTTC; CDR3aa: CASSPQGRGSEQYF
j_gene: TRBJ2-7; v_gene: TRBV6-1; d_gene: -; abundance: -; CDR3nt: TGTGCCAGCAGTGAAATTTTGTTGGGCAGCTGGGAGCAGTACTTC; CDR3aa: CASSEILLGSWEQYF
j_gene: TRBJ2-1; v_gene: TRBV5-1; d_gene: TRBD2; abundance: -; CDR3nt: TGCGCCAGCAGACAACTAGCGGGAACAAGTAATGAGCAGTTCTTC; CDR3aa: CASRQLAGTSNEQFF
j_gene: TRBJ1-1; v_gene: TRBV9; d_gene: -; abundance: -; CDR3nt: TGTGCCAGCGGTGAGGGGGGGATTGAAGCTTTCTTT; CDR3aa: CASGEGGIEAFF
j_gene: TRBJ1-2; v_gene: TRBV6-6; d_gene: -; abundance: -; CDR3nt: TGTGCCAGCAGTTTGACAGAAAACTATGGCTACACCTTC; CDR3aa: CASSLTENYGYTF
j_gene: TRBJ1-1; v_gene: TRBV4-1; d_gene: -; abundance: once; CDR3nt: TGCGCCAGCAGCCAAGACGTGCGGGGGGGGAGATGGAACACTGAAGCTTTCTTT; CDR3aa: CASSQDVRGGRWNTEAFF
j_gene: TRBJ2-7; v_gene: TRBV30; d_gene: TRBD2; abundance: -; CDR3nt: TGTGCCTGTAGGGGGGCTAGCGGGAGTCAATACGCCTACGAGCAGTACTTC; CDR3aa: CACRGASGSQYAYEQYF
j_gene: TRBJ2-7; v_gene: TRBV15; d_gene: -; abundance: -; CDR3nt: TGTGCCACCAGCAGAGGGGCAGGAAGCTCCTACGAGCAGTACTTC; CDR3aa: CATSRGAGSSYEQYF
j_gene: TRBJ1-5; v_gene: TRBV6-5; d_gene: -; abundance: -; CDR3nt: TGTGCCAGCAGTTACTCCGGGGGTCCCAATCAGCCCCAGCATTTT; CDR3aa: CASSYSGGPNQPQHF
j_gene: TRBJ2-1; v_gene: TRBV4-3; d_gene: -; abundance: -; CDR3nt: TGCGCCAGCAGCCAAGATGGTACAGCCCCCGGTGAGCAGTTCTTC; CDR3aa: CASSQDGTAPGEQFF
j_gene: TRBJ1-1; v_gene: TRBV25-1; d_gene: -; abundance: -; CDR3nt: TGTGCCAGCAGCCTGGGGGCGTCGAACACTGAAGCTTTCTTT; CDR3aa: CASSLGASNTEAFF
j_gene: TRBJ2-5; v_gene: TRBV10-3; d_gene: -; abundance: -; CDR3nt: TGTGCCATCAGTGACAGGGGCGCAGAGACCCAGTACTTC; CDR3aa: CAISDRGAETQYF
j_gene: TRBJ2-7; v_gene: TRBV4-1; d_gene: -; abundance: -; CDR3nt: TGCGCCAGCAGCCAAGAGGCACAACGAACCTACGAGCAGTACTTC; CDR3aa: CASSQEAQRTYEQYF
j_gene: TRBJ1-2; v_gene: TRBV27; d_gene: -; abundance: -; CDR3nt: TGTGCCAGCAGTTCAGACAGGACGAACTATGGCTACACCTTC; CDR3aa: CASSSDRTNYGYTF
j_gene: TRBJ1-1; v_gene: TRBV30; d_gene: -; abundance: -; CDR3nt: TGTGCCTGGAGACAGGGACGGCACACTGAAGCTTTCTTT; CDR3aa: CAWRQGRHTEAFF
j_gene: TRBJ1-2; v_gene: TRBV6-5; d_gene: -; abundance: -; CDR3nt: TGTGCCAGCAGTTACGCCGCAGGGGCCTCTAACTATGGCTACACCTTC; CDR3aa: CASSYAAGASNYGYTF
j_gene: TRBJ1-5; v_gene: TRBV5-4; d_gene: TRBD1; abundance: once; CDR3nt: TGTGCCAGCAGCTCCCAGGACAGGGATCAGCCCCAGCATTTT; CDR3aa: CASSSQDRDQPQHF
j_gene: TRBJ2-7; v_gene: TRBV4-1; d_gene: -; abundance: -; CDR3nt: TGCGCCAGCAGCCTACGTCAGGGGTCCGTGTACGAGCAGTACTTC; CDR3aa: CASSLRQGSVYEQYF
j_gene: TRBJ2-7; v_gene: TRBV10-3; d_gene: TRBD2; abundance: -; CDR3nt: TGTGCCATCAGCCGCCTAGCGGGAGATAGGGTTTACGAGCAGTACTTC; CDR3aa: CAISRLAGDRVYEQYF
j_gene: TRBJ2-7; v_gene: TRBV24-1; d_gene: TRBD1; abundance: -; CDR3nt: TGTGCCACCAGTGAGGACAGGGGAGGAACCTACGAGCAGTACTTC; CDR3aa: CATSEDRGGTYEQYF
j_gene: TRBJ2-1; v_gene: TRBV24-1; d_gene: TRBD2; abundance: -; CDR3nt: TGTGCCACCAGTGATCCGGGAGGTAGCTACAATGAGCAGTTCTTC; CDR3aa: CATSDPGGSYNEQFF
j_gene: TRBJ1-5; v_gene: TRBV29-1; d_gene: -; abundance: many; CDR3nt: TGCAGCGTTGAGATGTCGACAGAAGGAGATCAGCCCCAGCATTTT; CDR3aa: CSVEMSTEGDQPQHF
j_gene: TRBJ2-3; v_gene: TRBV6-5; d_gene: TRBD1; abundance: -; CDR3nt: TGTGCCAGCAGACCGCAGGGGGCATTCGCAGATACGCAGTATTTT; CDR3aa: CASRPQGAFADTQYF
j_gene: TRBJ1-6; v_gene: TRBV11-2; d_gene: TRBD1; abundance: few; CDR3nt: TGTGCCAGCAGCGACGGGGACAGGGAGGGATATTTGTCACCCCTCCACTTT; CDR3aa: CASSDGDREGYLSPLHF
j_gene: TRBJ2-2; v_gene: TRBV4-1; d_gene: TRBD1; abundance: -; CDR3nt: TGCGCCAGCAGCCACTACAGGGGTTCTGACACCGGGGAGCTGTTTTTT; CDR3aa: CASSHYRGSDTGELFF
j_gene: TRBJ2-7; v_gene: TRBV4-3; d_gene: -; abundance: few; CDR3nt: TGCGCCAGCAGCCAAAAACCGGGACACCCTTTTAACGAGCAGTACTTC; CDR3aa: CASSQKPGHPFNEQYF
j_gene: TRBJ2-7; v_gene: TRBV6-5; d_gene: TRBD2; abundance: -; CDR3nt: TGTGCCAGCAGTTACCCGGGACTAGCGGGGAACGAGCAGTACTTC; CDR3aa: CASSYPGLAGNEQYF
j_gene: TRBJ2-1; v_gene: TRBV6-4; d_gene: TRBD2; abundance: medium-sized; CDR3nt: TGTGCCAGCAGTCGACTAGCGGGAGGTAACAATGAGCAGTTCTTC; CDR3aa: CASSRLAGGNNEQFF
j_gene: TRBJ1-1; v_gene: TRBV3-1/TRBV3-2; d_gene: TRBD1; abundance: -; CDR3nt: TGTGCCAGCAGTCCCTCGGGGACAGGGAACACTGAAGCTTTCTTT; CDR3aa: CASSPSGTGNTEAFF
j_gene: TRBJ2-2; v_gene: TRBV9; d_gene: TRBD2; abundance: -; CDR3nt: TGTGCCAGCAGCGCAGAATTCAGCGGGAGCTGGACCGGGGAGCTGTTTTTT; CDR3aa: CASSAEFSGSWTGELFF
j_gene: TRBJ1-4; v_gene: TRBV2; d_gene: -; abundance: -; CDR3nt: TGTGCCAGCAGAGGCCCGTGGGGGGTCGGTAATGAAAAACTGTTTTTT; CDR3aa: CASRGPWGVGNEKLFF
j_gene: TRBJ1-4; v_gene: TRBV5-1; d_gene: -; abundance: -; CDR3nt: TGCGCCAGCAGCCTTTCAACCGGGTCCCAAGCAACTAATGAAAAACTGTTTTTT; CDR3aa: CASSLSTGSQATNEKLFF